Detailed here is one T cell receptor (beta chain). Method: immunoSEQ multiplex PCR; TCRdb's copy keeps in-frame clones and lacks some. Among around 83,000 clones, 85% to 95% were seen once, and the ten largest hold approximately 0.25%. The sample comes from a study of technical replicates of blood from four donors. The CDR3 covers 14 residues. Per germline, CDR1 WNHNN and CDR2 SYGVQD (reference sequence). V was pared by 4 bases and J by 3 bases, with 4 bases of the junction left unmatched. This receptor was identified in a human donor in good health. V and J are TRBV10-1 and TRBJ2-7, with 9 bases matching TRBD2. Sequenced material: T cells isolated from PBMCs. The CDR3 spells CASSVGGRGYEQYF. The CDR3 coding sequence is TGCGCCAGCAGTGTCGGCGGGAGGGGCTACGAGCAGTACTTC.